This TCR beta chain was profiled in a study of blood T cell repertoires in COVID-19. Authors' processing steps: Nucleated cell number was recorded as an estimate derived from reference gene primer amplification. Some clones are missing from TCRdb's copy, which holds only in-frame ones; the method was immunoSEQ multiplex PCR. For V, J and clone size, that table is used; D and trimming come from the DNA. Of under 300,000 clones in the sample, roughly four fifths are singletons; the top ten hold 15%. The CDR3 contains 15 residues. Germline assignment: CDR1 SGHDN and CDR2 FVKESK. Trimming removed 1 base at V and 7 bases at J, with 13 bases between. Among Cohort 3 donors, those recovered had two negative PCRs, clearance, or symptom resolution.

The sequence was obtained from a man between 35 and 55 years old who had recovered from COVID-19. The specimen was PBMCs or T cells enriched from blood (not recorded which). The chain employs TRBV14 and TRBJ1-4, with a possible D match to TRBD1 (6 bases). CDR3 sequence (DNA): TGTGCCAGCAGCCAAGTGGTGGGGGCCGCTGAAAAACTGTTTTTT. As protein: CASSQVVGAAEKLFF.